The entry below gives a single TCR beta chain sequence along with its context. TCRdb keeps only in-frame clones here, not all; method: immunoSEQ multiplex PCR. The sample contains 320,000 or so clones, under 90% of which appear only once. This entry comes from a study of blood T cell repertoires in COVID-19. Background on the study: Italy, Spain and the United States were the sources of the convalescent and acute COVID-19 samples.

Sequenced sample: PBMCs or T cells enriched from blood (not recorded which). The origin of this receptor is a man aged 55 to 70 who had recovered from COVID-19.

CDR3 in amino acids: CSAPLNTEAFF. CDR3 nucleotide sequence: TGCAGTGCCCCTTTGAACACTGAAGCTTTCTTT. The gene calls are TRBV20-1 and TRBJ1-1; D remains unclear. The CDR3 totals 11 residues. V was pared by 6 bases and J by 0 bases, with 5 bases between. Germline CDR1 is DFQATT and CDR2 is SNEGSKA (reference sequence).